This T cell receptor beta chain stems from a study of OX40 agonist ivuxolimab in advanced cancers. The study, taken as a whole, reports: Some nonresponders also had low normalized T-cell clonal expansion.

Note on this clone: Its antigen is undetermined.

The data were produced by immunoSEQ multiplex PCR, yet TCRdb's version contains in-frame clones alone and is incomplete. The sample holds around 23,000 clones; over 65% are singletons and the top ten take roughly a third. Sequenced here: CD4+ or CD8+ T cells sorted from blood, sampled in a trial of the OX40 agonist ivuxolimab. The receptor was isolated from an adult with an advanced solid tumor such as melanoma, head and neck, liver or kidney cancer.

As DNA, the CDR3 is TGCGCCAGCAGCTTGTATGACAACTCCTACGAGCAGTACTTC. Translating gives CASSLYDNSYEQYF. The chain joins TRBV5-1 to TRBJ2-7; D is unclear. This CDR3 has 14 amino acids. Trimming removed 1 base at V and 0 bases at J, with 8 bases between. Germline lookup yields CDR1 SGHRS and CDR2 YFSETQ. Using reference TRBV5-1 and TRBJ2-7 for the parts outside the CDR3, the full variable domain is KAGVTQTPRYLIKTRGQQVTLSCSPISGHRSVSWYQQTPGQGLQFLFEYFSETQRNKGNFPGRFSGRQFSNSRSEMNVSTLELGDSALYLCASSLYDNSYEQYFGPGTRLTVT.